The 8 T cell receptor beta chains in this list originate from one sample, sequenced in a study of blood T cell repertoires in COVID-19. Data came from immunoSEQ multiplex PCR; TCRdb stores just in-frame clones and leaves some out. The profile covers some 110,000 clones, with 65% to 85% appearing a single time and 0.83% taken by the ten largest. Material for sequencing was peripheral blood. All receptors derive from a woman aged 70-85 years with acute or convalescent COVID-19.

This clone came up once. The V call is TRBV19, the J call TRBJ1-1; the D is unclear. This CDR3 is built from 13 residues. CDR1 and CDR2 (germline): LNHDA, SQIVND (reference sequence). V was cut by 5 bases and J by 6 bases, with 13 bases left in between. The CDR3 DNA sequence: TGTGCCAGTAGTTCTCACACGGGGTCTGAAGCTTTCTTT. This sequence encodes CASSSHTGSEAFF.

V usage is TRBV10-2 and J usage is TRBJ2-3; 8 bases fit TRBD1. The CDR3 is 14 amino acids. The germline V gene has CDR1 WSHSY and CDR2 SAAADI. Germline trimming cut 3 bases from V and 5 bases from J; bases unmatched to any gene: 4. The CDR3 region has the DNA TGCGCCAGCAGTGATAGGACAGGGAAAGATACGCAGTATTTT. Its protein is CASSDRTGKDTQYF.

V and J are TRBV11-2 and TRBJ1-4; 8 bases align to TRBD1. Trimming cost V 3 bases and J 8 bases; bases outside gene matches: 11. The CDR3 length is 16 residues. Germline V lookup: CDR1 SGHAT, CDR2 FQNNGV. The CDR3 loop is CASSFSWGGDREKLFF. As DNA, the CDR3 is TGTGCCAGCAGCTTCAGTTGGGGGGGGGACAGGGAAAAACTGTTTTTT.

The rearrangement joins TRBV3-1 (or the pseudogene TRBV3-2) to TRBJ1-5; no clear D. Looked up from germline, CDR1 is LGHDT and CDR2 is YNNKEL (reference sequence). This CDR3 has 13 residues. Trimming took 6 bases from V and 2 from J, leaving 8 bases between them. Written as DNA, the CDR3 is TGTGCCAGCAGTCGTCGGGGCAATCAGCCCCAGCATTTT. Protein sequence: CASSRRGNQPQHF.

In DNA form, the CDR3 reads TGTGCCAGCAGCCAAGCAACCGGGACAAACAGGTACAATGAGCAGTTCTTC. Encoded protein: CASSQATGTNRYNEQFF. The rearrangement uses TRBV3-1 (or the pseudogene TRBV3-2) and TRBJ2-1, with D possibly matching TRBD1 (6 bases). CDR1 LGHDT and CDR2 YNNKEL come from the germline V gene (reference sequence). CDR3 length: 17 residues. The V end lost 1 base, the J end lost 4 bases, and 17 bases lay between the germline ends.

In this sample, this clone turned up once. The V and J genes are TRBV9 and TRBJ2-1; 11 positions match TRBD2. This CDR3 is built from 15 residues. Germline V lookup: CDR1 SGDLS, CDR2 YYNGEE. The junction had 1 base not matched to a gene; V was cut back by 0 bases and J by 5 bases. CDR3 residues: CASSVVAGGNNEQFF. Here the CDR3 DNA reads TGTGCCAGCAGCGTAGTAGCGGGGGGGAACAATGAGCAGTTCTTC. The whole variable domain, remainder taken from reference TRBV9 and TRBJ2-1, is DSGVTQTPKHLITATGQRVTLRCSPRSGDLSVYWYQQSLDQGLQFLIQYYNGEERAKGNILERFSAQQFPDLHSELNLSSLELGDSALYFCASSVVAGGNNEQFFGPGTRLTVL.

The count of this clone is one. The chain has TRBV4-1 and TRBJ2-2, with D perhaps matching TRBD2 (6 bases). The V gene lost 1 base and the J gene lost 2 bases, with 11 bases spanning the gap. Germline-derived CDR1 and CDR2 are MGHRA and YSYEKL. This CDR3 contains 16 residues. In DNA form, the CDR3 reads TGCGCCAGCAGCCAAGTTTATAGCGGTAACACCGGGGAGCTGTTTTTT. Protein product: CASSQVYSGNTGELFF.

This clone was observed once. This chain connects TRBV18 to TRBJ2-3, with D possibly TRBD1 on 5 matching bases. CDR3 length equals 12 residues. In germline, CDR1 is KGHSH, CDR2 LQKENI. V dropped 3 bases and J dropped 6 bases, with 7 bases sitting between them. Written as DNA, the CDR3 is TGTGCCAGCTCACCGACAGACGATACGCAGTATTTT. Its translation: CASSPTDDTQYF.